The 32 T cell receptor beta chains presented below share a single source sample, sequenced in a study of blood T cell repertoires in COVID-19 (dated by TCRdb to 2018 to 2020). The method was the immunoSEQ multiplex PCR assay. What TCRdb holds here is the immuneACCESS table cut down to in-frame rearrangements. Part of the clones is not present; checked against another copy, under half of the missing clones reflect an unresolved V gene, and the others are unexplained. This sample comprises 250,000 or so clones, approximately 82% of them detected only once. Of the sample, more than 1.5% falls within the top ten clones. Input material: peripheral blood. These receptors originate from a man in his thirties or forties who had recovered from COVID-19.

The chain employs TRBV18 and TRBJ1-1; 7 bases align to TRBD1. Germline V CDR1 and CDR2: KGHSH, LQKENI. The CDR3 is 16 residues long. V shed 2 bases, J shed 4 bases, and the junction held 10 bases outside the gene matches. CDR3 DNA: TGTGCCAGCTCACCAACATCAGGCCAGGGGGTCACTGAAGCTTTCTTT. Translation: CASSPTSGQGVTEAFF.

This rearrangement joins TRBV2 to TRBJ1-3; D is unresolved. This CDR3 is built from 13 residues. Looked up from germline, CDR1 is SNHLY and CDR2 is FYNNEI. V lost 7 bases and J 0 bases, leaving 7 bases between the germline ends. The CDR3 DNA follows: TGTGCCAGCAAGGAGAGCTCTGGAAACACCATATATTTT. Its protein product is CASKESSGNTIYF.

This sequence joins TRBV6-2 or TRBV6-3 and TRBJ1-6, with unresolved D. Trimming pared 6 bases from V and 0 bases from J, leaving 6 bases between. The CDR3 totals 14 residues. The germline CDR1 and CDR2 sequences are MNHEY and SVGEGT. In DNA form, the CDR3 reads TGTGCCAGCAGCGTCAGCTCCTATAATTCACCCCTCCACTTT. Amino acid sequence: CASSVSSYNSPLHF.

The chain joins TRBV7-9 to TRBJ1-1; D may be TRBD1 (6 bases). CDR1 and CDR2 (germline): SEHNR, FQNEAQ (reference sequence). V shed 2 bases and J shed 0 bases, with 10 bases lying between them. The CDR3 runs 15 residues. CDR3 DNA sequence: TGTGCCAGCAGCTTACGACAGGCTATGAACACTGAAGCTTTCTTT. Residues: CASSLRQAMNTEAFF.

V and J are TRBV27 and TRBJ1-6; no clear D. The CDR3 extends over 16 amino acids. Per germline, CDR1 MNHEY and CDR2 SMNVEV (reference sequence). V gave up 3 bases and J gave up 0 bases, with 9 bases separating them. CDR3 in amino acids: CASSLVDSSYNSPLHF. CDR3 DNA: TGTGCCAGCAGTTTGGTAGATAGCTCCTATAATTCACCCCTCCACTTT.

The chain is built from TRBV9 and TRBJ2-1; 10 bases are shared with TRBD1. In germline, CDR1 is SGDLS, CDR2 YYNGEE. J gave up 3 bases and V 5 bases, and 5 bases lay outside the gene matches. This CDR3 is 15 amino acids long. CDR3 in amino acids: CASRRDRGLYNEQFF. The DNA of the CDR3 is TGTGCCAGCAGGCGAGACAGGGGGCTCTACAATGAGCAGTTCTTC.

The CDR3 protein is CASSLAPTSRYEQYF. CDR3 nucleotides: TGTGCCAGCAGCTTAGCCCCCACTAGTCGCTACGAGCAGTACTTC. The chain couples TRBV7-2 to TRBJ2-7, with a possible D match to TRBD2 (5 bases). V lost 0 bases, J lost 3 bases, and 12 bases lay in between. The CDR3 is 15 amino acids. Per the germline V gene, CDR1 is SGHTA and CDR2 is FQGNSA.

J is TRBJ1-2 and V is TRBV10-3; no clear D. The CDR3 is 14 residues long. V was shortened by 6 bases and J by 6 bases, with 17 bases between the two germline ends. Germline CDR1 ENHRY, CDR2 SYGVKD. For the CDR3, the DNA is TGTGCCATCAGATCCGGTCACGGGGAGGATGGCTACACCTTC. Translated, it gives CAIRSGHGEDGYTF.

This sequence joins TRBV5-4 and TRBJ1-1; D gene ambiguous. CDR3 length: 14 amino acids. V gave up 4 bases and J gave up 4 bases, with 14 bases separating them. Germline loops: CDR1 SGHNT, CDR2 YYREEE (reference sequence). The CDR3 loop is CASSPPGVRTEAFF. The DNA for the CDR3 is TGTGCCAGCAGCCCGCCCGGGGTTCGCACTGAAGCTTTCTTT.

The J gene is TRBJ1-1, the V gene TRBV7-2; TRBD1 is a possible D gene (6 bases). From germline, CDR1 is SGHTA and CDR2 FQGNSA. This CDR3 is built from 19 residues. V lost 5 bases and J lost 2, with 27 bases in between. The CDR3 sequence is CASSLNPTGYGWSNTEAFF. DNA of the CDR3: TGTGCCAGCAGCCTGAACCCCACAGGGTACGGTTGGAGTAACACTGAAGCTTTCTTT. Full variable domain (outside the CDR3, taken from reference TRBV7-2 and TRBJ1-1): GAGVSQSPSNKVTEKGKDVELRCDPISGHTALYWYRQSLGQGLEFLIYFQGNSAPDKSGLPSDRFSAERTGGSVSTLTIQRTQQEDSAVYLCASSLNPTGYGWSNTEAFFGQGTRLTVV.

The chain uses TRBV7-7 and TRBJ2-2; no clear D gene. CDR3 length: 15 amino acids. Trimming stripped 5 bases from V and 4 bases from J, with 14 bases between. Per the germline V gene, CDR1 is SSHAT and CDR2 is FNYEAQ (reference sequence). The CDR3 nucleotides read TGTGCCAGCAGCACAAACCCCTCAAGCACCGGGGAGCTGTTTTTT. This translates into CASSTNPSSTGELFF.

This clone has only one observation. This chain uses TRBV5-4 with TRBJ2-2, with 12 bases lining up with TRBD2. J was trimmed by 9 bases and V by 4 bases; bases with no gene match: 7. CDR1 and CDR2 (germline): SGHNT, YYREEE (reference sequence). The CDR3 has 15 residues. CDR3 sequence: CASSETSGGYRELFF. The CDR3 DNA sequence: TGTGCCAGCAGCGAGACTAGCGGGGGCTACCGGGAGCTGTTTTTT.

The CDR3 protein is CASSLAAIRTGGVYGYTF. The CDR3 region has the DNA TGTGCCAGCAGCTTAGCAGCGATTAGGACAGGGGGCGTCTATGGCTACACCTTC. The chain couples TRBV7-9 to TRBJ1-2; 11 bases match TRBD1. The CDR3 is made up of 18 amino acids. Germline trimming cut 0 bases from V and 4 bases from J; bases unmatched to any gene: 10. Germline V CDR1 and CDR2: SEHNR, FQNEAQ (reference sequence).

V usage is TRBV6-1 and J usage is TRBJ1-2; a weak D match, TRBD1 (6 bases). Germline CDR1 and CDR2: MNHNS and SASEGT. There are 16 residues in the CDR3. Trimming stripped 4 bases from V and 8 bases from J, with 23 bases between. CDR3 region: CASSARAGAMFQGYTF. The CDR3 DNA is TGTGCCAGCAGTGCCCGAGCGGGGGCTATGTTTCAAGGCTACACCTTC.

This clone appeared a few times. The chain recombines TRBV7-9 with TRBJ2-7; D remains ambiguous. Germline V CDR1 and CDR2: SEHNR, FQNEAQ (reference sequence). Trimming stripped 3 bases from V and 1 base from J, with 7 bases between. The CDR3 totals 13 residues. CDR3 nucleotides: TGTGCCAGCAGCTTCCAGGCTTCCTACGAGCAGTACTTC. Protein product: CASSFQASYEQYF.

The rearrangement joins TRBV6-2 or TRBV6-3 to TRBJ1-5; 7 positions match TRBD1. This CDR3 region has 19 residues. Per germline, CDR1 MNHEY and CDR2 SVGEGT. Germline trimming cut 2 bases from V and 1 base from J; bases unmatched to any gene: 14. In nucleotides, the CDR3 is TGTGCCAGCAGTTACCCACGGGACAGAGAGAGAGCGAGCAATCAGCCCCAGCATTTT. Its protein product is CASSYPRDRERASNQPQHF.

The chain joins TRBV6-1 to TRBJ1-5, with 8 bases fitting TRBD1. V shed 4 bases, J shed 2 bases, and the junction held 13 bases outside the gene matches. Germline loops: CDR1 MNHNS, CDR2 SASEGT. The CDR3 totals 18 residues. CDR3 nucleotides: TGTGCCAGCAGTGTGTCGGGACAGGTGGTTTTTGGCAATCAGCCCCAGCATTTT. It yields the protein CASSVSGQVVFGNQPQHF.

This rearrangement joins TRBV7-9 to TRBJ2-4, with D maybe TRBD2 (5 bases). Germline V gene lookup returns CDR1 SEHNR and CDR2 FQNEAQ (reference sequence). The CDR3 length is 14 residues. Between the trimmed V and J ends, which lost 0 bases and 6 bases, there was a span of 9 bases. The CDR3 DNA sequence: TGTGCCAGCAGCTTAGCTGCGGGTATAAACATTCAGTACTTC. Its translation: CASSLAAGINIQYF. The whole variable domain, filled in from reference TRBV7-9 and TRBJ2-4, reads DTGVSQNPRHKITKRGQNVTFRCDPISEHNRLYWYRQTLGQGPEFLTYFQNEAQLEKSRLLSDRFSAERPKGSFSTLEIQRTEQGDSAMYLCASSLAAGINIQYFGAGTRLSVL.

CDR3 nucleotides: TGCAGTGCTAGTGACAGGGGAGGGACTGAAGCTTTCTTT. It specifies CSASDRGGTEAFF. The genes are TRBV20-1 and TRBJ1-1, with 8 bases matching TRBD1. This CDR3 is built from 13 residues. Germline CDR1 and CDR2: DFQATT and SNEGSKA (reference sequence). The V segment lost 3 bases and the J segment 5 bases; nucleotides outside the gene matches: 5.

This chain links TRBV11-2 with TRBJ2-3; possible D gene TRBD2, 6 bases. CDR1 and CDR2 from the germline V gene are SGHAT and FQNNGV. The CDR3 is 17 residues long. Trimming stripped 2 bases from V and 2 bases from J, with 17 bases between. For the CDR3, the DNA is TGTGCCAGCAGCTTAAGGGGACTTGTTGGGACCACAGATACGCAGTATTTT. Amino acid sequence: CASSLRGLVGTTDTQYF.

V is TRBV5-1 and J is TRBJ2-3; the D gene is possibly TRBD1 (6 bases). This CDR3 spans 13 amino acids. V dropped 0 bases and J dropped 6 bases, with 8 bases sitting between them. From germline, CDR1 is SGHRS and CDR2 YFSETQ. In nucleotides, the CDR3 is TGCGCCAGCAGCTTGGTAAGGGGGGATACGCAGTATTTT. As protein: CASSLVRGDTQYF.

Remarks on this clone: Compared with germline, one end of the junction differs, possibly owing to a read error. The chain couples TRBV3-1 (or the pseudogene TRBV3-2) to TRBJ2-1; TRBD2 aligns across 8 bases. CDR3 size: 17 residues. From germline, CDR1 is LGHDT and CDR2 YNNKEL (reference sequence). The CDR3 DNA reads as TGCGCCCCCAGCCAAAACTCCGGGGGGGGAGGGCACAATGAGCAGTTCTTC. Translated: CAPSQNSGGGGHNEQFF.

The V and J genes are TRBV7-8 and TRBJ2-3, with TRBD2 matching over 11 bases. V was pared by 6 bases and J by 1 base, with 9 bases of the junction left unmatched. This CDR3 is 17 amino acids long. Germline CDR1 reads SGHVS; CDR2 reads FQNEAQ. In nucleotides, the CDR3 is TGTGCCAGCAGGCCTTCACCGGGACTAGCGGGCACAGATACGCAGTATTTT. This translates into CASRPSPGLAGTDTQYF.

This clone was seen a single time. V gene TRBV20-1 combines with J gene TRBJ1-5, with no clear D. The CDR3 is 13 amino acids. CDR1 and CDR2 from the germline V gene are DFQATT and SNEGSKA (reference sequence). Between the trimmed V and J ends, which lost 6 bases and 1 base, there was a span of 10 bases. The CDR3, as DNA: TGCAGTGCAAGTAGAGTCAGCAATCAGCCCCAGCATTTT. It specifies CSASRVSNQPQHF.

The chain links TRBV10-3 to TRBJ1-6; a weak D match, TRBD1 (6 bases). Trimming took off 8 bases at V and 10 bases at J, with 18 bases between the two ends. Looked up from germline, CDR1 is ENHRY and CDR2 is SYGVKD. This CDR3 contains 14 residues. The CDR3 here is CAIGRQERGSPLHF. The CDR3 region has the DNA TGTGCCATCGGGCGACAGGAACGAGGCTCACCCCTCCACTTT.

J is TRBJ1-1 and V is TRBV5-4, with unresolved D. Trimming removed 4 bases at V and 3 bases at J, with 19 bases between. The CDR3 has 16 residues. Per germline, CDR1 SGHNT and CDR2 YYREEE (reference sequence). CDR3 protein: CASSNGPRGTDTEAFF. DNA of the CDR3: TGTGCCAGCAGCAACGGGCCTCGGGGAACGGACACTGAAGCTTTCTTT.

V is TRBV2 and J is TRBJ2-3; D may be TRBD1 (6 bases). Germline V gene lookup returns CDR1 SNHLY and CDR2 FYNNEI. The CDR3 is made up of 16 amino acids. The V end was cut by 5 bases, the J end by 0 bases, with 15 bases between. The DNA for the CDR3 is TGTGCCAGCAGTTTCGACAGGATTCTGAGCACAGATACGCAGTATTTT. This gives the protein CASSFDRILSTDTQYF.

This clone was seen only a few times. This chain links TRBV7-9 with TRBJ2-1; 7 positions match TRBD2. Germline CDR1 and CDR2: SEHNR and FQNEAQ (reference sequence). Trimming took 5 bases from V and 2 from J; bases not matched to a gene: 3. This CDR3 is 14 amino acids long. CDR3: CASSTGLTYNEQFF. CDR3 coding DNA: TGTGCCAGCAGCACGGGACTAACCTACAATGAGCAGTTCTTC.

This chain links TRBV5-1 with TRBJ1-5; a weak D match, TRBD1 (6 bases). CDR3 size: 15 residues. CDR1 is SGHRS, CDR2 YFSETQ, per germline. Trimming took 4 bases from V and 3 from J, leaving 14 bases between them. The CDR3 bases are TGCGCCAGCAGCCCCTGGGACACCTTCAATCAGCCCCAGCATTTT. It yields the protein CASSPWDTFNQPQHF.

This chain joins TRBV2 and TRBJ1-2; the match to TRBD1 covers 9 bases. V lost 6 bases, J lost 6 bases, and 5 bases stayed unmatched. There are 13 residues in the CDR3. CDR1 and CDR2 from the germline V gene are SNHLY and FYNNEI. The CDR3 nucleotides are TGTGCCAGCAGACTACAGGGGGCGAATGGCTACACCTTC. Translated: CASRLQGANGYTF.

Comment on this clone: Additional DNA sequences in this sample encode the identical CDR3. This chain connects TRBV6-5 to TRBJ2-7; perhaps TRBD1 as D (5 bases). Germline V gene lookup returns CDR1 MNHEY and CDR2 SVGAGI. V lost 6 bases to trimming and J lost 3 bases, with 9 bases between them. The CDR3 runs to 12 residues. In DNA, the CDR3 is TGTGCCAGCAGAGACCAGGGCTACGAGCAGTACTTC. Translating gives CASRDQGYEQYF.

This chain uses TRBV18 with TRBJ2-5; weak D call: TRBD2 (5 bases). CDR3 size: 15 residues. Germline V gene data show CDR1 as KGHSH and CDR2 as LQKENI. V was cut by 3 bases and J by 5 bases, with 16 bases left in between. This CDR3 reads CASSPGVEVLETQYF. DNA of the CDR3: TGTGCCAGCTCACCTGGCGTGGAGGTTCTTGAGACCCAGTACTTC.